These T cell receptor beta chains were read from a single sample in a study of T-cell reconstitution after alpha-beta-depleted transplantation in children. TCRdb reprocessed the PCR reads with MiXCR, giving one entry per CDR3 protein. The table has around 140,000 distinct CDR3 sequences, more than 8% seen once; the top ten hold roughly 20%. The sample was PBMCs, mostly from graft donor cells, taken 180 days after TCRalphabeta/CD19-depleted stem cell transplant. The receptors here all came from a female patient aged 2-15 years who had a stem cell transplant for congenital amegakaryocytic thrombocytopenia, so the T cells may come from the graft donor. Both conserved end residues are part of each CDR3. A D gene is named only where the DNA matches it firmly. The size entry is marked missing in some rows and otherwise reads once, few, many or a size class.

j_call: TRBJ2-3
d_call: TRBD1
v_call: TRBV6-4
clone_size: few
cdr3_aa: CASSEGTGGTDTQYF
cdr3_nt: TGTGCCAGCAGTGAGGGGACAGGGGGCACAGATACGCAGTATTTT

j_call: TRBJ1-1
d_call: .
v_call: TRBV3-1
clone_size: .
cdr3_aa: CASTQGQTMNTEAFF
cdr3_nt: TGTGCCAGCACCCAAGGACAGACTATGAACACTGAAGCTTTCTTT

j_call: TRBJ1-2
d_call: .
v_call: TRBV6-5
clone_size: few
cdr3_aa: CASSYSSLEGWYTF
cdr3_nt: TGTGCCAGCAGTTACTCCTCCCTGGAGGGGTGGTACACCTTC

j_call: TRBJ1-1
d_call: .
v_call: TRBV29-1
clone_size: .
cdr3_aa: CSVYDSQEGGEAFF
cdr3_nt: TGCAGCGTTTATGACAGTCAGGAGGGTGGTGAAGCTTTCTTT

j_call: TRBJ2-7
d_call: TRBD1
v_call: TRBV15
clone_size: many
cdr3_aa: CATSRDPPGQGAYEQYF
cdr3_nt: TGTGCCACCAGCAGAGATCCGCCGGGACAGGGCGCCTACGAGCAGTACTTC

j_call: TRBJ2-3
d_call: TRBD2
v_call: TRBV7-2
clone_size: .
cdr3_aa: CASSLVAVAGGYTDTQYF
cdr3_nt: TGTGCCAGCAGCTTAGTCGCGGTAGCGGGAGGCTACACAGATACGCAGTATTTT

j_call: TRBJ1-5
d_call: .
v_call: TRBV20-1
clone_size: many
cdr3_aa: CSASDFLQHF
cdr3_nt: TGCAGTGCTAGCGACTTTCTCCAGCATTTT

j_call: TRBJ2-7
d_call: TRBD2
v_call: TRBV12-3/TRBV12-4
clone_size: many
cdr3_aa: CASSFVLAGTYEQYF
cdr3_nt: TGTGCCAGCAGTTTCGTTCTAGCGGGCACCTACGAGCAGTACTTC

j_call: TRBJ2-7
d_call: TRBD2
v_call: TRBV9
clone_size: few
cdr3_aa: CASSVGGTSGAYEQYF
cdr3_nt: TGTGCCAGCAGCGTAGGCGGGACTAGCGGAGCCTACGAGCAGTACTTC

j_call: TRBJ2-7
d_call: .
v_call: TRBV25-1
clone_size: many
cdr3_aa: CASSRASASGSSYEQYF
cdr3_nt: TGTGCCAGCAGTCGGGCTAGCGCATCGGGGAGCTCCTACGAGCAGTACTTC

j_call: TRBJ2-1
d_call: TRBD1
v_call: TRBV10-3
clone_size: few
cdr3_aa: CAISEPRGTGGNEQFF
cdr3_nt: TGTGCCATCAGTGAACCTCGAGGGACAGGGGGCAATGAGCAGTTCTTC

j_call: TRBJ2-7
d_call: TRBD1
v_call: TRBV6-5
clone_size: .
cdr3_aa: CASSYSGTGQNEQYF
cdr3_nt: TGTGCCAGCAGTTACTCTGGGACAGGGCAAAACGAGCAGTACTTC

j_call: TRBJ1-4
d_call: .
v_call: TRBV28
clone_size: few
cdr3_aa: CASTLGETNEKLFF
cdr3_nt: TGTGCCAGCACCTTGGGGGAGACTAATGAAAAACTGTTTTTT

j_call: TRBJ2-7
d_call: TRBD1
v_call: TRBV5-1
clone_size: .
cdr3_aa: CASSTGFVYEQYF
cdr3_nt: TGCGCCAGTTCGACAGGGTTCGTCTACGAGCAGTACTTC

j_call: TRBJ1-1
d_call: TRBD1
v_call: TRBV3-1
clone_size: many
cdr3_aa: CASSPDRSFNTEAFF
cdr3_nt: TGTGCCAGCAGCCCGGACAGGTCTTTCAACACTGAAGCTTTCTTT

j_call: TRBJ2-3
d_call: .
v_call: TRBV5-8
clone_size: many
cdr3_aa: CASSLRGGLVDTQYF
cdr3_nt: TGTGCCAGCAGCTTGAGGGGTGGATTGGTTGATACGCAGTATTTT

j_call: TRBJ1-1
d_call: .
v_call: TRBV18
clone_size: few
cdr3_aa: CASSPQGWENTEAFF
cdr3_nt: TGTGCCAGCTCACCACAGGGGTGGGAGAACACTGAAGCTTTCTTT

j_call: TRBJ1-1
d_call: .
v_call: TRBV28
clone_size: few
cdr3_aa: CASTLLTGSTEAFF
cdr3_nt: TGTGCCAGCACCCTCCTTACCGGCAGCACTGAAGCTTTCTTT

j_call: TRBJ2-7
d_call: .
v_call: TRBV5-6
clone_size: many
cdr3_aa: CASSFGRPSYEQYF
cdr3_nt: TGTGCCAGCAGCTTTGGAAGGCCCTCCTACGAGCAGTACTTC

j_call: TRBJ2-6
d_call: .
v_call: TRBV20-1
clone_size: .
cdr3_aa: CSARGWGFGSSGANVLTF
cdr3_nt: TGCAGTGCTAGGGGTTGGGGGTTCGGGAGCTCTGGGGCCAACGTCCTGACTTTC

j_call: TRBJ2-2
d_call: TRBD1
v_call: TRBV10-3
clone_size: few
cdr3_aa: CATGTGGTGELFF
cdr3_nt: TGTGCCACAGGGACAGGGGGCACCGGGGAGCTGTTTTTT

j_call: TRBJ2-1
d_call: TRBD2
v_call: TRBV20-1
clone_size: .
cdr3_aa: CSARLAGGGEQFF
cdr3_nt: TGCAGTGCCAGACTAGCGGGAGGTGGTGAGCAGTTCTTC